The 10 T cell receptor beta chains reported below all come from one sample, sequenced in a study of monozygotic twins with inflammatory bowel disease (dated by TCRdb to between 2017 and 2020). Library preparation was by 5' RACE. TCRdb shows the sequencer as Illumina HiSeq 2500. TCRdb reprocessed the reads, so every CDR3 protein sequence counts as one entry and DNA is not shown. The sample's clone listing holds about 380,000 distinct CDR3 sequences. The top ten clones comprise approximately 2.8% of the sample. Sequencing was carried out using blood. The receptors stem from a human donor with ulcerative colitis or Crohn's disease, or a healthy co-twin of an affected twin (not recorded which).

The J gene is TRBJ1-4, the V gene TRBV6-1. Looked up from germline, CDR1 is MNHNS and CDR2 is SASEGT. The CDR3 sequence is 14 residues long. CDR3 amino acids: CASSEGATNEKLFF.

The rearrangement joins TRBV6-2 or TRBV6-3 to TRBJ1-5; TCRdb picks TRBD1, but there is no DNA to check that call. Per germline, CDR1 MNHEY and CDR2 SVGEGT. The CDR3 loop spans 17 amino acids. This CDR3 reads CASSYFTGQGSNQPQHF.

The J gene is TRBJ2-3, the V gene TRBV27; with no DNA, the TCRdb D assignment of TRBD2 cannot be verified. Germline assignment: CDR1 MNHEY and CDR2 SMNVEV (reference sequence). This CDR3 has 17 residues. The CDR3 loop is CASSLSRWRGSTDTQYF.

The chain links TRBV7-9 to TRBJ2-5. Germline values: CDR1 SEHNR, CDR2 FQNEAQ (reference sequence). This CDR3 has 13 amino acids. The CDR3 region is CASSLPQGETQYF.

This chain joins TRBV29-1 and TRBJ1-6; TCRdb's D call, TRBD1, is unchecked because there is no DNA. Germline assignment: CDR1 SQVTM and CDR2 ANQGSEA. The CDR3 runs to 14 residues. CDR3 in amino acids: CSVRGQGNNSPLHF.

The chain recombines TRBV7-9 with TRBJ2-5. In germline, CDR1 is SEHNR, CDR2 FQNEAQ (reference sequence). The CDR3 consists of 13 residues. Here the CDR3 reads CASSQNFQETQYF.

The CDR3 sequence is CASSLFAGGEYNEQFF. The chain links TRBV11-1 to TRBJ2-1; the D call from TCRdb, TRBD1, cannot be confirmed without DNA. Germline assignment: CDR1 SGHAT and CDR2 FQDESV (reference sequence). The CDR3 is 16 residues long.

The genes are TRBV6-1 and TRBJ1-5; checking the TCRdb D call of TRBD1 is not possible without DNA. This CDR3 is built from 15 residues. Per germline, CDR1 MNHNS and CDR2 SASEGT. The chain's CDR3 is CASRGGTGSSQPQHF.

The chain couples TRBV4-1 to TRBJ2-1; the TCRdb D gene call, TRBD1, has no DNA to confirm it. The CDR3 covers 16 residues. Germline values: CDR1 MGHRA, CDR2 YSYEKL. The CDR3 sequence is CASSGFRGGMYNEQFF.

This rearrangement joins TRBV5-1 to TRBJ2-1; the D call from TCRdb, TRBD2, cannot be confirmed without DNA. Germline V gene lookup returns CDR1 SGHRS and CDR2 YFSETQ. CDR3 size: 17 residues. The CDR3: CASSSLPTSGGYNEQFF.